Following are 10 T cell receptor beta chains from one sample sequenced in a study of shared clonotypes between healthy human individuals. Assay used: immunoSEQ multiplex PCR; TCRdb lists only in-frame clones, some missing. The table shows 2 million or so clones, with 95% occurring only once. The sequencing input was naive CD4+ T cells sorted from blood. The subset here: CD45RA+ positively selected. These receptor sequences come from a man between 18 and 29 years old in good health.

The chain employs TRBV5-4 and TRBJ2-3; D remains unclear. Germline V gene lookup returns CDR1 SGHNT and CDR2 YYREEE (reference sequence). Trimming cost V 10 bases and J 3 bases, with 15 bases left between them. This CDR3 is 13 amino acids long. CDR3 loop: CAQSHGPTDTQYF. The DNA of the CDR3 is TGTGCCCAGAGCCACGGGCCGACAGATACGCAGTATTTT.

This sequence joins TRBV19 and TRBJ2-5; the D gene could be TRBD1 or TRBD2 (6 bases each). The CDR3 is 11 amino acids. Germline assignment: CDR1 LNHDA and CDR2 SQIVND (reference sequence). V lost 9 bases and J lost 9, with 14 bases in between. The CDR3, as DNA: TGTGCCAGCGGGGGTCAGGGGCCCCAGTACTTC. Translated: CASGGQGPQYF.

In nucleotides, the CDR3 is TGTGCCAGCAGTGTTAACAGGGATTACGAGCAGTACTTC. Translating gives CASSVNRDYEQYF. The chain is built from TRBV2 and TRBJ2-7, with a possible D match to TRBD1 (6 bases). Germline V gives CDR1 SNHLY, CDR2 FYNNEI. The germline V and J ends were trimmed by 4 bases and 4 bases, with 11 bases remaining between them. The CDR3 has 13 amino acids. Drawing the rest from reference TRBV2 and TRBJ2-7, the complete variable domain is EPEVTQTPSHQVTQMGQEVILRCVPISNHLYFYWYRQILGQKVEFLVSFYNNEISEKSEIFDDQFSVERPDGSNFTLKIRSTKLEDSAMYFCASSVNRDYEQYFGPGTRLTVT.

V is TRBV4-2 and J is TRBJ1-4; TRBD1 agrees at 8 bases. CDR3 length: 15 residues. The germline V gene encodes CDR1 LGHNA and CDR2 YNFKEQ. Trimming at V came to 0 bases and at J to 5 bases, leaving 2 bases not matched to a gene. This CDR3 is CASSQERTGNEKLFF. The CDR3 coding sequence is TGTGCCAGCAGCCAAGAAAGGACAGGGAATGAAAAACTGTTTTTT.

The chain carries TRBV6-6 and TRBJ2-5; unclear D gene. Trimming removed 2 bases from V and 3 bases from J, with 7 bases in between. Germline loops: CDR1 MNHNY, CDR2 SVGAGI (reference sequence). This CDR3 is built from 13 residues. The CDR3 DNA sequence: TGTGCCAGCAGTTACCGGTTGGAAGAGACCCAGTACTTC. Translated, it gives CASSYRLEETQYF.

For this clone: A much larger clone is a single base away; this may be a read error. This sequence joins TRBV4-1 and TRBJ2-5; a weak D match, TRBD1 (6 bases). Per the germline V gene, CDR1 is MGHRA and CDR2 is YSYEKL. The V end was cut by 1 base, the J end by 11 bases, with 20 bases between. This CDR3 contains 15 residues. The CDR3 nucleotides are TGCGCCAGCAGCCAAGCAACGTCAGGGGCAGACGGGCAGTACTTC. As protein: CASSQATSGADGQYF.

The chain couples TRBV5-6 to TRBJ2-3; the match to TRBD1 covers 9 bases. The germline V gene encodes CDR1 SGHDT and CDR2 YYEEEE. Unmatched junction bases numbered 4, after V lost 0 bases and J lost 5 bases. This CDR3 contains 15 residues. This chain's CDR3 is CASSLVDRGGDTQYF. The CDR3 DNA reads TGTGCCAGCAGCTTGGTGGACAGGGGAGGAGATACGCAGTATTTT.

The chain is built from TRBV10-3 and TRBJ2-2, with D perhaps being TRBD1 or TRBD2 (5 bases each). The CDR3 covers 17 residues. Trimming shortened V by 3 bases and J by 5 bases, and 19 bases separated the two germline ends. From germline, CDR1 is ENHRY and CDR2 SYGVKD. The chain's CDR3 is CAISEGRWAGRTGELFF. The CDR3 DNA reads as TGTGCCATCAGTGAAGGTAGATGGGCAGGGAGAACCGGGGAGCTGTTTTTT.

The chain combines TRBV14 with TRBJ1-1; D ambiguous. CDR3 size: 17 residues. V lost 2 bases and J lost 3, with 19 bases in between. Germline V gives CDR1 SGHDN, CDR2 FVKESK. The CDR3 DNA is TGTGCCAGCAGCCAACTCCGGATAGGGCGATGGGACACTGAAGCTTTCTTT. It translates to CASSQLRIGRWDTEAFF. Filled out from reference TRBV14 and TRBJ1-1, the complete variable domain reads EAGVTQFPSHSVIEKGQTVTLRCDPISGHDNLYWYRRVMGKEIKFLLHFVKESKQDESGMPNNRFLAERTGGTYSTLKVQPAELEDSGVYFCASSQLRIGRWDTEAFFGQGTRLTVV.

The chain couples TRBV28 to TRBJ1-5; 7 positions match TRBD1. The V and J ends lost 3 bases and 1 base, in that order; junction bases with no gene match: 3. The germline gives CDR1 MDHEN, CDR2 SYDVKM. There are 15 residues in the CDR3. As DNA, the CDR3 is TGTGCCAGCAGTTTCCAGGACAGGAGCAATCAGCCCCAGCATTTT. Its protein product is CASSFQDRSNQPQHF.